The 6 T cell receptor beta chains listed next were all sequenced from one sample in a study of cytomegalovirus exposure and HLA in healthy donors. It was with 60 Vbeta and 13 Jbeta primers that the PCR ran. The table came from immunoSEQ multiplex PCR; TCRdb's copy has only in-frame clones and leaves some out. The sample carries 150,000 to 200,000 clones, 80% recorded once. The sequencing sample was made of PBMCs. All receptors come from a woman in her 40s in good health and CMV-seronegative.

The CDR3 DNA reads TGTGCCAGCATTGGGGGGGGGCAGAGAACTGAAGCTTTCTTT. Amino acids: CASIGGGQRTEAFF. The chain has TRBV7-9 and TRBJ1-1; possibly TRBD1 for D (6 bases). CDR3 length: 14 amino acids. Germline V lookup: CDR1 SEHNR, CDR2 FQNEAQ (reference sequence). V was trimmed by 7 bases and J by 5 bases, leaving 17 bases between them.

This clone was detected only once. The gene calls are TRBV7-2 and TRBJ2-2, with D possibly matching TRBD1 (5 bases). This CDR3 contains 13 residues. CDR1 and CDR2 from the germline V gene are SGHTA and FQGNSA. V lost 5 bases to trimming and J lost 4 bases, with 8 bases between them. In DNA, the CDR3 is TGTGCCAGCAGCCTGACAGCCACCGGGGAGCTGTTTTTT. Protein sequence: CASSLTATGELFF.

This chain uses TRBV27 with TRBJ2-4, with 8 bases matching TRBD2. CDR1 and CDR2 from the germline V gene are MNHEY and SMNVEV (reference sequence). Losses at the gene ends were 6 bases for V and 0 bases for J; bases not matched to a gene: 7. CDR3 length: 16 amino acids. DNA of the CDR3: TGTGCCAGCAGCCTTACTAGCGGTCTAGCCAAAAACATTCAGTACTTC. Translation gives CASSLTSGLAKNIQYF.

With regard to this clone: At one end, the junction sequence differs from germline, possibly due to a read error. V is TRBV7-9 and J is TRBJ1-2; D is possibly TRBD1 (5 bases). In germline, CDR1 is SEHNR, CDR2 FQNEAQ (reference sequence). The CDR3 length is 14 residues. CDR3 nucleotide sequence: TGTGCCAGCAGAACCTACGACGACAGCCTGGACCTTGACTTC. Protein: CASRTYDDSLDLDF.

This clone occurred a few times. The J gene is TRBJ2-1, the V gene TRBV9, with D perhaps matching TRBD1 (8 bases). The CDR3 extends over 13 amino acids. Germline loops: CDR1 SGDLS, CDR2 YYNGEE. Trimming stripped 3 bases from V and 10 bases from J, with 14 bases between. The CDR3 reads CASSAQGGVEQFF. DNA of the CDR3: TGTGCCAGCAGCGCACAGGGGGGGGTGGAGCAGTTCTTC.

The chain carries TRBV11-3 and TRBJ2-1, with unresolved D. CDR1 SGHNT and CDR2 YENEEA come from the germline V gene. V lost 0 bases to trimming and J lost 12 bases, with 9 bases between them. CDR3 length: 12 amino acids. In nucleotides, the CDR3 is TGTGCCAGCAGCTTAGAATACCCGGGGCAGTTCTTC. Amino acids: CASSLEYPGQFF. Drawing the rest from reference TRBV11-3 and TRBJ2-1, the complete variable domain is EAGVVQSPRYKIIEKKQPVAFWCNPISGHNTLYWYLQNLGQGPELLIRYENEEAVDDSQLPKDRFSAERLKGVDSTLKIQPAELGDSAVYLCASSLEYPGQFFGPGTRLTVL.